These 16 T cell receptor beta chains share one sample of origin, sequenced in a study of identical twins. Each CDR3 protein is one row after TCRdb ran MiXCR on the 5' RACE reads. This sample yields 500,000 or so distinct CDR3 sequences, of which more than 13% are seen a single time; about 0.53% belongs to the top ten. The data were also submitted as part of a second study, on yellow fever vaccine responses in identical twins.

The sample was CD4+ T cells sorted from blood. The receptors were gathered from a woman between 18 and 30 years old in good health.

The chain joins TRBV27 to TRBJ2-7; D not certain. V lost 4 bases and J 5 bases, leaving 12 bases between the germline ends. Germline values: CDR1 MNHEY, CDR2 SMNVEV (reference sequence). The length of the CDR3 is 13 residues. The chain's CDR3 is CASSSTHNDEQYF. Written as DNA, the CDR3 is TGTGCCAGCAGTTCCACCCACAATGACGAGCAGTACTTC.

This clonotype was recorded a few times. This sequence joins TRBV5-1 and TRBJ1-6, with D possibly being TRBD1 (6 bases). Germline V gene sequence: CDR1 SGHRS, CDR2 YFSETQ. Trimming left V 0 bases short and J 9 bases short, with 13 bases between. This CDR3 has 15 residues. The CDR3 loop is CASSLEGRGGSPLHF. The CDR3 region has the DNA TGCGCCAGCAGCTTGGAGGGCAGGGGAGGTTCACCCCTCCACTTT.

This rearrangement joins TRBV20-1 to TRBJ1-1; a weak D match, TRBD1 (5 bases). The ends were cut back, 0 bases at V and 0 bases at J, with 11 bases in the middle. The CDR3 totals 15 residues. CDR1 and CDR2 from the germline V gene are DFQATT and SNEGSKA (reference sequence). CDR3 region: CSARETGRLNTEAFF. As DNA, the CDR3 is TGCAGTGCTAGAGAGACGGGACGGCTGAACACTGAAGCTTTCTTT.

The sample holds a few counts of this clonotype. The chain is built from TRBV7-9 and TRBJ2-7; D gene uncertain. There are 11 residues in the CDR3. The V and J ends lost 2 bases and 7 bases respectively, with 6 bases between them. The germline CDR1 and CDR2 sequences are SEHNR and FQNEAQ (reference sequence). CDR3 nucleotide sequence: TGTGCCAGCAGCTTAAACCGGGAGCAGTACTTC. Amino acid sequence: CASSLNREQYF. Using reference TRBV7-9 and TRBJ2-7 for the parts outside the CDR3, the full variable domain is DTGVSQNPRHKITKRGQNVTFRCDPISEHNRLYWYRQTLGQGPEFLTYFQNEAQLEKSRLLSDRFSAERPKGSFSTLEIQRTEQGDSAMYLCASSLNREQYFGPGTRLTVT.

V is TRBV20-1 and J is TRBJ2-5; weak D call: TRBD2 (7 bases). V lost 6 bases to trimming and J lost 10 bases, with 21 bases between them. CDR3 length equals 13 residues. The V gene's germline CDR1 is DFQATT and CDR2 SNEGSKA (reference sequence). The CDR3 spells CSATRGADGNQYF. DNA of the CDR3: TGCAGTGCCACCCGGGGGGCCGACGGGAACCAGTACTTC.

V usage is TRBV27 and J usage is TRBJ2-1; weak D call: TRBD1 (5 bases). The CDR3 totals 17 residues. The V and J ends lost 2 bases and 0 bases respectively, with 14 bases between them. Looked up from germline, CDR1 is MNHEY and CDR2 is SMNVEV (reference sequence). The CDR3, as DNA: TGTGCCAGCAGTTTACAGGGATTGACAAGCTCCTACAATGAGCAGTTCTTC. Protein product: CASSLQGLTSSYNEQFF.

The chain employs TRBV7-8 and TRBJ2-5; 8 bases agree with TRBD2. V gave up 5 bases and J gave up 1 base; unmatched junction bases: 3. Germline V gives CDR1 SGHVS, CDR2 FQNEAQ. CDR3 size: 14 residues. The CDR3 DNA sequence: TGTGCCAGCAGCATCACTAGCGGCCAAGAGACCCAGTACTTC. This encodes CASSITSGQETQYF. Using reference TRBV7-8 and TRBJ2-5 for the parts outside the CDR3, the full variable domain is GAGVSQSPRYKVAKRGQDVALRCDPISGHVSLFWYQQALGQGPEFLTYFQNEAQLDKSGLPSDRFFAERPEGSVSTLKIQRTQQEDSAVYLCASSITSGQETQYFGPGTRLLVL.

The sample holds many counts of this clonotype. V usage is TRBV7-2 and J usage is TRBJ2-2; D gene unclear. V was clipped by 5 bases and J by 1 base, with 8 bases between them. Germline V gives CDR1 SGHTA, CDR2 FQGNSA. This CDR3 contains 14 residues. CDR3 protein: CASSGYKNTGELFF. The CDR3 coding sequence is TGTGCCAGCAGCGGATACAAGAACACCGGGGAGCTGTTTTTT. Based on the CDR3 plus reference TRBV7-2 and TRBJ2-2, the full variable domain is GAGVSQSPSNKVTEKGKDVELRCDPISGHTALYWYRQSLGQGLEFLIYFQGNSAPDKSGLPSDRFSAERTGGSVSTLTIQRTQQEDSAVYLCASSGYKNTGELFFGEGSRLTVL.

This clonotype was detected only a few times. CDR3 loop: CASSHSRAEKEQYF. In DNA form, the CDR3 reads TGTGCCAGCAGCCACTCTCGGGCCGAGAAGGAGCAGTACTTC. This chain joins TRBV3-1 and TRBJ2-7; the D is unclear. The CDR3 length is 14 residues. Germline CDR1 and CDR2: LGHDT and YNNKEL (reference sequence). V shed 3 bases and J shed 7 bases, with 16 bases lying between them.

At least ten counts were recorded for this clonotype. CDR3 bases: TGTGCCAGCAGCTGGAGAGACGAGCAGTACTTC. This gives the protein CASSWRDEQYF. The chain couples TRBV7-9 to TRBJ2-7; the D is unclear. The germline gives CDR1 SEHNR, CDR2 FQNEAQ (reference sequence). Deletions cut 4 bases from V and 5 bases from J, with 6 bases between. The CDR3 is 11 amino acids.

In its sample, this clonotype was seen a few times. The chain couples TRBV21-1 to TRBJ2-1. TRBV21-1 is termed a pseudogene. The length of the CDR3 is 15 residues. In nucleotides, the CDR3 is TGTGCCAGCAGCAAAGACACTGCAGCCTACAATGAGCAGTTCTTC. Protein: CASSKDTAAYNEQFF.

The V call is TRBV2, the J call TRBJ2-7; D assignment may be TRBD1 or TRBD2 (5 bases each). Germline V gene lookup returns CDR1 SNHLY and CDR2 FYNNEI. The ends were cut back, 5 bases at V and 5 bases at J, with 16 bases in the middle. This CDR3 comprises 14 residues. Here the CDR3 reads CASSTQGFGDEQYF. The CDR3 DNA is TGTGCCAGCAGTACCCAGGGTTTCGGGGACGAGCAGTACTTC.

This clonotype has a single count. The chain employs TRBV2 and TRBJ2-3; 13 positions match TRBD2. The V and J ends lost 7 bases and 0 bases, in that order; junction bases with no gene match: 16. CDR1 and CDR2 (germline): SNHLY, FYNNEI. The CDR3 is 20 residues long. The CDR3 protein is CASNGQGSGLAGRSTDTQYF. The CDR3, as DNA: TGTGCCAGCAACGGACAGGGGTCGGGACTAGCGGGACGTAGCACAGATACGCAGTATTTT.

This clonotype was picked up a small number of times. This chain joins TRBV4-1 and TRBJ2-2; D gene unclear. In germline, CDR1 is MGHRA, CDR2 YSYEKL. The germline V and J ends were trimmed by 4 bases and 4 bases, with 10 bases remaining between them. The CDR3 is 14 amino acids. The CDR3 nucleotides read TGCGCCAGCAGCCCCCCAGCTTTCACCGGGGAGCTGTTTTTT. Translating it yields CASSPPAFTGELFF.

V gene TRBV12-3 or TRBV12-4 combines with J gene TRBJ2-7; 7 bases fit TRBD1. With V trimmed by 8 bases and J by 3 bases, 10 bases remained unmatched. The CDR3 has 14 amino acids. The CDR3 loop is CASGLRQGHYEQYF. The CDR3 nucleotides read TGTGCCAGCGGGCTCCGACAGGGCCACTACGAGCAGTACTTC.

This clonotype has a handful of counts. The chain is built from TRBV20-1 and TRBJ2-7, with 9 bases aligning to TRBD2. With 5 bases clipped from V and 0 bases from J, the junction kept 5 bases outside the gene matches. This CDR3 comprises 14 residues. Per the germline V gene, CDR1 is DFQATT and CDR2 is SNEGSKA (reference sequence). CDR3 sequence: CSASSGTRSYEQYF. The CDR3 DNA sequence: TGCAGTGCTTCTAGCGGGACCCGCTCCTACGAGCAGTACTTC.